This passage covers 11 T cell receptor beta chains from one sample sequenced in a study of OX40 agonist ivuxolimab in advanced cancers. Using immunoSEQ multiplex PCR, the repertoire was profiled, and TCRdb retains in-frame clones only, with some absent. The sample has over 60,000 clones, 88% seen once. The sample here was CD4+ or CD8+ T cells sorted from blood, taken in a trial of the OX40 agonist ivuxolimab. The receptors were gathered from an adult with an advanced solid tumor such as melanoma, head and neck, liver or kidney cancer.

The chain combines TRBV6-5 with TRBJ1-1; 10 bases align to TRBD1. J was trimmed by 8 bases and V by 5 bases; bases with no gene match: 11. Per the germline V gene, CDR1 is MNHEY and CDR2 is SVGAGI. The CDR3 extends over 15 amino acids. In nucleotides, the CDR3 is TGTGCCAGCAGTCAATCCGGGACAGGGGCCCGAGAAGCTTTCTTT. It encodes CASSQSGTGAREAFF.

CDR3 residues: CASSLDIADQYF. Written as DNA, the CDR3 is TGCGCCAGCAGCTTGGATATAGCTGACCAGTACTTC. The V call is TRBV5-1, the J call TRBJ2-5; D unresolved. The CDR3 has 12 residues. Germline assignment: CDR1 SGHRS and CDR2 YFSETQ. Trimming shortened V by 0 bases and J by 10 bases, and 10 bases separated the two germline ends.

The genes are TRBV5-6 and TRBJ2-7; TRBD2 might be the D (6 bases). The CDR3 is made up of 13 amino acids. Trimming removed 0 bases from V and 3 bases from J, with 7 bases in between. Germline-derived CDR1 and CDR2 are SGHDT and YYEEEE. CDR3: CASSLAGVYEQYF. CDR3 nucleotide sequence: TGTGCCAGCAGCTTGGCGGGGGTCTACGAGCAGTACTTC.

This clone showed up just a few times. One junction end does not reproduce the germline sequence, and a read error may be involved. The gene calls are TRBV7-2 and TRBJ2-3; the D is unclear. Germline-derived CDR1 and CDR2 are SGHTA and FQGNSA. The CDR3 has 16 amino acids. This chain's CDR3 is CASTLRASTDTDTQYF. In DNA, the CDR3 is TGTGCCAGCACCTTACGGGCGTCCACGGACACAGATACGCAGTATTTT.

The genes are TRBV7-3 and TRBJ2-1; D gene uncertain. CDR3 length: 14 amino acids. Germline CDR1 and CDR2: SGHTA and FQGTGA. V lost 4 bases and J 5 bases, leaving 12 bases between the germline ends. The CDR3 nucleotides read TGTGCCAGCAGCTCCGACCAGACCCACAATGAGCAGTTCTTC. Protein product: CASSSDQTHNEQFF. The complete variable domain, with remaining parts taken from reference TRBV7-3 and TRBJ2-1, reads GAGVSQTPSNKVTEKGKYVELRCDPISGHTALYWYRQSLGQGPEFLIYFQGTGAADDSGLPNDRFFAVRPEGSVSTLKIQRTERGDSAVYLCASSSDQTHNEQFFGPGTRLTVL.

This chain connects TRBV18 to TRBJ2-2; D is undetermined. Between the trimmed V and J ends, which lost 4 bases and 0 bases, there was a span of 9 bases. This CDR3 spans 15 amino acids. Germline V gene sequence: CDR1 KGHSH, CDR2 LQKENI. CDR3 nucleotides: TGTGCCAGCTCACAAGCGCTTGCGAACACCGGGGAGCTGTTTTTT. Its translation is CASSQALANTGELFF.

This rearrangement joins TRBV18 to TRBJ2-7, with D perhaps TRBD2 (5 bases). The ends were cut back, 5 bases at V and 5 bases at J, with 13 bases in the middle. The CDR3 consists of 13 residues. CDR1 is KGHSH and CDR2 is LQKENI in the germline V gene. This CDR3 reads CASSKAVRDEQYF. The CDR3, as DNA: TGTGCCAGCTCAAAGGCGGTGAGGGACGAGCAGTACTTC. The full variable domain, rest sourced from reference TRBV18 and TRBJ2-7, is NAGVMQNPRHLVRRRGQEARLRCSPMKGHSHVYWYRQLPEEGLKFMVYLQKENIIDESGMPKERFSAEFPKEGPSILRIQQVVRGDSAAYFCASSKAVRDEQYFGPGTRLTVT.

This clone came up a few times. The chain couples TRBV13 to TRBJ1-6; the D gene is possibly TRBD1 (5 bases). Germline CDR1 PRHDT, CDR2 FYEKMQ (reference sequence). The germline V and J ends were trimmed by 0 bases and 7 bases, with 13 bases remaining between them. The CDR3 extends over 16 amino acids. The DNA of the CDR3 is TGTGCCAGCAGCTTAGGAGGGGCTGGGGAGAATTCACCCCTCCACTTT. Translation: CASSLGGAGENSPLHF. The full variable domain, rest sourced from reference TRBV13 and TRBJ1-6, is AAGVIQSPRHLIKEKRETATLKCYPIPRHDTVYWYQQGPGQDPQFLISFYEKMQSDKGSIPDRFSAQQFSDYHSELNMSSLELGDSALYFCASSLGGAGENSPLHFGNGTRLTVT.

J is TRBJ2-7 and V is TRBV21-1; the table's D call, TRBD2, was not checked against the DNA. TRBV21-1 is labeled a pseudogene. The CDR3 has 11 amino acids. The chain's CDR3 is CASSIKREGTF. DNA for the CDR3: TGTGCCAGCAGCATAAAGCGGGAGGGCACATTC.

CDR3 region: CAIKTQSGTEAFF. CDR3 bases: TGTGCCATCAAAACTCAATCAGGCACTGAAGCTTTCTTT. The V and J genes are TRBV10-3 and TRBJ1-1; D not certain. This CDR3 is 13 amino acids long. V lost 7 bases, J lost 4 bases, and 13 bases lay in between. Germline CDR1 ENHRY, CDR2 SYGVKD.

This rearrangement joins TRBV6-6 to TRBJ1-1; tentative D call: TRBD1 (6 bases). V was clipped by 2 bases and J by 4 bases, with 11 bases between them. This CDR3 comprises 14 residues. Germline CDR1 reads MNHNY; CDR2 reads SVGAGI (reference sequence). DNA for the CDR3: TGTGCCAGCAGTTACGACCCCAGGGGCACTGAAGCTTTCTTT. This encodes CASSYDPRGTEAFF.